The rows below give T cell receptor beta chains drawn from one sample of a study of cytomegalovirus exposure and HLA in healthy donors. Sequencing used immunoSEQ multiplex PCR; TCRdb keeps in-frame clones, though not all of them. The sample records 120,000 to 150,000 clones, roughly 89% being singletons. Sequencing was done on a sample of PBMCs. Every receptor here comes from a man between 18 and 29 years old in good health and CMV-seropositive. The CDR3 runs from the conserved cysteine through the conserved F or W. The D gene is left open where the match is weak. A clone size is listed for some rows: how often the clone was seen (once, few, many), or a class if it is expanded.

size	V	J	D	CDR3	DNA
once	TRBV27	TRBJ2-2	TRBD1	CASRRGSGGLPGELFF	TGTGCCAGCAGAAGAGGGTCAGGGGGTTTGCCCGGGGAGCTGTTTTTT
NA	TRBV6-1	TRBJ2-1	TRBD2	CASSDSGGANEQFF	TGTGCCAGCAGTGATAGCGGGGGGGCAAATGAGCAGTTCTTC
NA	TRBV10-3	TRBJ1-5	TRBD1	CAFPTGIRTFSNQPQHF	TGTGCCTTCCCGACAGGGATCAGAACCTTTTCCAATCAGCCCCAGCATTTT
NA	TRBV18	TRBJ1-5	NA	CASSPLEQQPQHF	TGTGCCAGCTCACCACTTGAACAGCAGCCCCAGCATTTT
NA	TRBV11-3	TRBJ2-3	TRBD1	CASSLMGTGGDTQYF	TGTGCCAGCAGCTTAATGGGGACAGGGGGGGATACGCAGTATTTT
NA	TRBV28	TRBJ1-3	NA	CASSLPVPSGNTIYF	TGTGCCAGCAGTCTTCCTGTCCCCTCTGGAAACACCATATATTTT
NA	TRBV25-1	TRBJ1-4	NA	CASSGSNEKLFF	TGTGCCAGCAGTGGGAGTAATGAAAAACTGTTTTTT
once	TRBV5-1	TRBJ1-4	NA	CASSFRSGAGEKLFF	TGCGCCAGCAGCTTCCGCAGCGGGGCTGGGGAAAAACTGTTTTTT
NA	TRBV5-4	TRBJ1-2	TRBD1	CASSKGGTAVYGYTF	TGTGCCAGCAGCAAGGGCGGGACAGCTGTATATGGCTACACCTTC
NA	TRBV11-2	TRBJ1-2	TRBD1	CASSRGQGSNYGYTF	TGTGCCAGCAGCCGCGGACAGGGGTCCAACTATGGCTACACCTTC
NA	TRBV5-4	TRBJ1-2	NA	CASSLEQGRGHGYTF	TGTGCCAGCAGCTTGGAACAGGGACGGGGTCATGGCTACACCTTC
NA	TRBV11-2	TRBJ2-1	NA	CASSLDMSSYNEQFF	TGTGCCAGCAGCTTAGACATGTCATCCTACAATGAGCAGTTCTTC
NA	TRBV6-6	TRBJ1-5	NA	CASSYRQGSNQPQHF	TGTGCCAGCAGTTACCGACAAGGTAGCAATCAGCCCCAGCATTTT
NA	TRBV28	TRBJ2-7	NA	CASLGGAQHYEQYF	TGTGCCAGCTTGGGGGGGGCTCAACACTACGAGCAGTACTTC
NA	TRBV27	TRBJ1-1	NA	CASLRRGYTEAFF	TGTGCCAGCCTTAGGCGGGGCTACACTGAAGCTTTCTTT
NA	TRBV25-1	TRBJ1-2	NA	CASSGTSNYGYTF	TGTGCCAGCAGCGGGACTTCTAACTATGGCTACACCTTC
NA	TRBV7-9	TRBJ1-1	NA	CASSAQGTGEAFF	TGTGCCAGCAGCGCCCAGGGGACGGGGGAAGCTTTCTTT
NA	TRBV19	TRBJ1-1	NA	CASSGGGTEAFF	TGTGCCAGTAGTGGGGGAGGCACTGAAGCTTTCTTT
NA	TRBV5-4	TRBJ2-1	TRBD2	CASSSPGGPSYNEQFF	TGTGCCAGCAGCTCTCCGGGAGGCCCATCCTACAATGAGCAGTTCTTC
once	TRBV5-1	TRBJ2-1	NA	CASSLGSGRGNEQFF	TGCGCCAGCAGCTTGGGAAGCGGGCGAGGAAATGAGCAGTTCTTC
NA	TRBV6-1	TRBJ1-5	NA	CASAHRERDQPQHF	TGTGCCAGCGCACACAGGGAGAGGGATCAGCCCCAGCATTTT
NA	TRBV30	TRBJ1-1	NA	CAWSSNLNTEAFF	TGTGCCTGGAGTTCTAACTTGAACACTGAAGCTTTCTTT
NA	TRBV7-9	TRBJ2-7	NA	CASSWRSSYEQYF	TGTGCCAGCAGCTGGCGGAGCTCCTACGAGCAGTACTTC
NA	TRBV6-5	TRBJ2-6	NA	CASTQSGVGANVLTF	TGTGCCAGCACCCAGTCGGGGGTTGGGGCCAACGTCCTGACTTTC
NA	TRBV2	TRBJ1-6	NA	CASIRRQGDPPLHF	TGTGCCAGCATTCGAAGGCAGGGCGACCCACCCCTCCACTTT
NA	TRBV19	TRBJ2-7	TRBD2	CASSIGLAGGNEQYF	TGTGCCAGTAGTATAGGGCTAGCGGGAGGGAACGAGCAGTACTTC
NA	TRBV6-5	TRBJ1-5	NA	CASKRTSNQPQHF	TGTGCCAGCAAGCGTACTAGCAATCAGCCCCAGCATTTT
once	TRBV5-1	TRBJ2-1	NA	CASSLIYRERDEQFF	TGCGCCAGCAGCTTGATATACCGGGAGCGGGATGAGCAGTTCTTC
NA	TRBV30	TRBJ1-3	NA	CAWSGGGNTIYF	TGTGCCTGGAGCGGGGGGGGAAACACCATATATTTT
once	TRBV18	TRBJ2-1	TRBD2	CASSPQAGVVNEQFF	TGTGCCAGCTCGCCACAAGCGGGAGTAGTTAATGAGCAGTTCTTC
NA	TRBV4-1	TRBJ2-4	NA	CASSQDAGGNGYIQYF	TGCGCCAGCAGCCAAGATGCTGGAGGGAATGGGTACATTCAGTACTTC
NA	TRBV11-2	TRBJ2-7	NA	CASSLAQGNEQYF	TGTGCCAGCAGCTTAGCCCAGGGGAACGAGCAGTACTTC
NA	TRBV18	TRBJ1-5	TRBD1	CASSVETGGNQPQHF	TGTGCCAGCTCAGTCGAGACAGGGGGAAATCAGCCCCAGCATTTT
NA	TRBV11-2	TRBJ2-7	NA	CASSLKRSLYEQYF	TGTGCCAGCAGCCTAAAGAGGAGTTTATACGAGCAGTACTTC
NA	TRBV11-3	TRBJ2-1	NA	CASSLDPFNEQFF	TGTGCCAGCAGCTTAGATCCCTTCAATGAGCAGTTCTTC
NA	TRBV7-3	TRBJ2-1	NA	CASSPRGSSYNEQFF	TGTGCCAGCAGCCCCCGGGGGAGCTCCTACAATGAGCAGTTCTTC
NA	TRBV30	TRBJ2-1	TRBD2	CAWSPSLAGEYNEQFF	TGTGCCTGGAGTCCTTCACTAGCGGGAGAGTACAATGAGCAGTTCTTC
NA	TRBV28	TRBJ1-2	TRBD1	CASSTRDRASYGYTF	TGTGCCAGCAGTACCCGGGACAGGGCCTCCTATGGCTACACCTTC
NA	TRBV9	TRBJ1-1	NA	CASSVGGQLNTEAFF	TGTGCCAGCAGCGTAGGTGGACAGTTGAACACTGAAGCTTTCTTT
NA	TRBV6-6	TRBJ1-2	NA	CASKKVGEVGYTF	TGTGCCAGCAAAAAGGTCGGAGAAGTTGGCTACACCTTC
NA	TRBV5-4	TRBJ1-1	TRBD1	CASSIDRGPNTEAFF	TGTGCCAGCAGCATCGACAGGGGGCCGAACACTGAAGCTTTCTTT
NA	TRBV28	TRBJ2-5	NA	CASSGTVGLWGQETQYF	TGTGCCAGCAGTGGAACCGTGGGACTTTGGGGACAAGAGACCCAGTACTTC
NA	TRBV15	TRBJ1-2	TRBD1	CATSGPGQGDYGYTF	TGTGCCACCAGCGGACCGGGACAGGGAGACTATGGCTACACCTTC
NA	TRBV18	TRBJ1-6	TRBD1	CASSPQGASSPLHF	TGTGCCAGCTCACCACAGGGGGCTAGTTCACCCCTCCACTTT
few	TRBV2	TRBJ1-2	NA	CARYTGKDGYTF	TGTGCCAGATATACAGGGAAGGATGGCTACACCTTC
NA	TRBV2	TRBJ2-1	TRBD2	CARQREGRYNEQFF	TGTGCCAGGCAGCGGGAGGGCCGCTACAATGAGCAGTTCTTC
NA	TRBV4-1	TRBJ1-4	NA	CASSQARGGYEKLFF	TGCGCCAGCAGCCAAGCAAGGGGCGGATATGAAAAACTGTTTTTT
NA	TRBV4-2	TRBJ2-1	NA	CASSQDGGNVAGYNEQFF	TGTGCCAGCAGCCAAGATGGAGGGAATGTGGCTGGCTACAATGAGCAGTTCTTC
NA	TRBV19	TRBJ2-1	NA	CASSMGVEQFF	TGTGCCAGTAGTATGGGCGTAGAGCAGTTCTTC
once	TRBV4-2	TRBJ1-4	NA	CASSQVFEEGTNEKLFF	TGTGCCAGCAGCCAAGTGTTTGAGGAGGGAACTAATGAAAAACTGTTTTTT
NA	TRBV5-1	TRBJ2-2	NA	CASSDRPNTGELFF	TGCGCCAGCAGCGACAGGCCGAACACCGGGGAGCTGTTTTTT
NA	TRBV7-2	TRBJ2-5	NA	CASSSNGAGLKETQYF	TGTGCCAGCAGCTCGAATGGGGCGGGACTCAAAGAGACCCAGTACTTC
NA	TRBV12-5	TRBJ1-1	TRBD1	CASGYLDRGPTEAFF	TGTGCTAGTGGTTACCTCGACAGGGGGCCCACTGAAGCTTTCTTT
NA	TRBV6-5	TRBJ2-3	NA	CASSYRDSTDTQYF	TGTGCCAGCAGTTACAGAGATAGCACAGATACGCAGTATTTT
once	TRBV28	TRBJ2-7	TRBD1	CASSFLGTGDYEQYF	TGTGCCAGCAGTTTTCTTGGGACAGGGGACTACGAGCAGTACTTC
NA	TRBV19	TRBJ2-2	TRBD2	CASIGLAGEAGELFF	TGTGCCAGTATCGGACTAGCGGGAGAAGCCGGGGAGCTGTTTTTT